A selection of T cell receptor beta chains follows, all from one sample in a study of CD8 T cells in Susac syndrome. TCRdb reprocessed the immunoSEQ multiplex PCR reads with MiXCR, giving one entry per CDR3 protein. The table includes tens of thousands of distinct CDR3 sequences, just under 95% detected once. The material sequenced was CD4+ T cells from PBMCs. Receptors were obtained from a human donor with Susac syndrome. Both conserved end residues are part of each CDR3. D genes are given only for firm matches. Some rows have no size entry. The others give once, few or many, or a class for an expanded clone.

clone_size d_call j_call v_call cdr3_aa cdr3_nt
NA TRBD2 TRBJ2-3 TRBV20-1 CSAGALAGLGDTQYF TGCAGTGCCGGAGCCCTAGCGGGGTTGGGAGATACGCAGTATTTT
NA NA TRBJ2-7 TRBV4-2 CASSQGGPGAYEQYF TGTGCCAGCAGCCAAGGGGGGCCTGGGGCCTACGAGCAGTACTTC
NA TRBD1 TRBJ2-7 TRBV19 CASNPGQGQREQYF TGTGCCAGTAATCCGGGACAGGGACAACGCGAGCAGTACTTC
NA NA TRBJ2-3 TRBV4-1 CASSQGQATQYF TGCGCCAGCAGCCAAGGACAGGCCACGCAGTATTTT
NA TRBD1 TRBJ2-7 TRBV10-3 CAISPTGVGQQYF TGTGCCATCAGCCCGACAGGGGTCGGGCAGCAGTACTTC
NA TRBD1 TRBJ1-6 TRBV29-1 CSVSITGDSPLHF TGCAGCGTTTCTATAACAGGGGATTCACCCCTCCACTTT
once NA TRBJ2-5 TRBV7-2 CASRWGSDQETQYF TGTGCCAGCAGGTGGGGGTCTGATCAAGAGACCCAGTACTTC
NA NA TRBJ2-1 TRBV7-8 CASSTGRGNLYNEQFF TGTGCCAGCAGCACGGGGAGGGGGAATCTTTACAATGAGCAGTTCTTC
NA NA TRBJ1-2 TRBV30 CAWSNAGPKNYGYTF TGTGCCTGGAGTAACGCCGGGCCCAAAAACTATGGCTACACCTTC
NA NA TRBJ1-1 TRBV11-2 CASSLVGHVEAFF TGTGCCAGCAGCTTAGTGGGACATGTTGAAGCTTTCTTT
NA NA TRBJ1-1 TRBV5-1 CASKRGTLNTEAFF TGCGCCAGCAAACGAGGGACACTCAACACTGAAGCTTTCTTT
NA TRBD1 TRBJ1-1 TRBV29-1 CSVRGQTNTEAFF TGCAGCGTCAGGGGACAGACGAACACTGAAGCTTTCTTT
NA NA TRBJ2-7 TRBV6-2/TRBV6-3 CASTHHLAYEQYF TGTGCCAGCACCCACCATCTAGCCTACGAGCAGTACTTC